These 18 T cell receptor beta chains were sequenced from one sample in a study of T-cell reconstitution after alpha-beta-depleted transplantation in children. The authors prepared the TCRbeta library with unique molecular identifiers. TCRdb reanalysed the PCR reads using MiXCR and keeps one entry per CDR3 protein. The sample holds 200,000 to 250,000 distinct CDR3 sequences, roughly 10% seen once. Sequences were derived from PBMCs, sampled before TCRalphabeta/CD19-depleted stem cell transplant. The receptors were sampled from a child younger than two with acute myeloid leukemia, due to receive a stem cell transplant.

This clonotype was seen at least ten times. V and J are TRBV20-1 and TRBJ2-3; D is ambiguous. The germline V gene encodes CDR1 DFQATT and CDR2 SNEGSKA (reference sequence). CDR3 size: 12 residues. The germline V and J ends were trimmed by 1 base and 4 bases, with 6 bases remaining between them. CDR3 loop: CSARGWADTQYF. In DNA form, the CDR3 reads TGCAGTGCTAGAGGTTGGGCAGATACGCAGTATTTT.

Concerning this clonotype: One end of the junction does not line up with germline, which may come from a read error. The chain has TRBV7-7 and TRBJ2-1; D call uncertain. CDR3 size: 15 residues. Per the germline V gene, CDR1 is SSHAT and CDR2 is FNYEAQ (reference sequence). Written as DNA, the CDR3 is TGTGCCAGCAGCCCCCTGTGGGGTCTTAATAATGACCAGTTCTTC. Translating it yields CASSPLWGLNNDQFF.

This clonotype was recorded many times. The chain combines TRBV29-1 with TRBJ2-7, with D possibly called TRBD1 or TRBD2 (5 bases each). Germline CDR1 SQVTM, CDR2 ANQGSEA. The CDR3 runs to 14 residues. Trimming pared 4 bases from V and 2 bases from J, leaving 15 bases between. In DNA form, the CDR3 reads TGCAGCGTTGTAGAAGGGGAGCCCCCCTACGAGCAGTACTTC. Its protein is CSVVEGEPPYEQYF.

This clonotype was seen repeatedly, ten times or more. The V gene is TRBV29-1, the J gene TRBJ2-1; TRBD2 matches at 9 bases. This CDR3 comprises 14 residues. Germline CDR1 reads SQVTM; CDR2 reads ANQGSEA. Trimming took 5 bases from V and 1 from J; bases not matched to a gene: 3. The DNA of the CDR3 is TGCAGCGTTTCTAGCGGGACGTCCTACAATGAGCAGTTCTTC. Protein: CSVSSGTSYNEQFF.

This clonotype was seen many times. The rearrangement links TRBV20-1 to TRBJ1-3; D is perhaps TRBD1 (6 bases). CDR1 is DFQATT and CDR2 is SNEGSKA in the germline V gene (reference sequence). This CDR3 comprises 16 residues. V gave up 5 bases and J gave up 1 base, with 18 bases separating them. The CDR3 DNA reads TGCAGTGCTCTTAGTCCCGGGACATATTCTGGAAACACCATATATTTT. Protein product: CSALSPGTYSGNTIYF.

The table lists this clonotype with a few counts. The chain employs TRBV11-1 and TRBJ1-2, with D uncertain. Trimming removed 3 bases at V and 2 bases at J, with 7 bases between. Germline lookup yields CDR1 SGHAT and CDR2 FQDESV (reference sequence). The CDR3 totals 13 residues. The CDR3 region has the DNA TGTGCCAGCAGCTTGAAAGGGAACTATGGCTACACCTTC. Protein product: CASSLKGNYGYTF.

This clonotype has a count of ten or more. The chain joins TRBV5-5 to TRBJ1-5; D not resolved. There are 14 residues in the CDR3. Germline V gene sequence: CDR1 SGHKS, CDR2 YYEKEE (reference sequence). With 0 bases removed from V and 0 bases from J, the gap between germline ends came to 4 bases. The CDR3 region has the DNA TGTGCCAGCAGCTTGGGCCGTAGCAATCAGCCCCAGCATTTT. Encoded protein: CASSLGRSNQPQHF.

This clonotype was recorded at least ten times. DNA for the CDR3: TGTGCCAGCAGTCTCACCGGGACTTGGGAGGAAAAACTGTTTTTT. Amino acids: CASSLTGTWEEKLFF. This chain joins TRBV7-9 and TRBJ1-4; tentatively, D is TRBD1 (5 bases). The CDR3 consists of 15 residues. In germline, CDR1 is SEHNR, CDR2 FQNEAQ (reference sequence). V was pared by 6 bases and J by 8 bases, with 19 bases between.

This clonotype was counted at least ten times. The CDR3, as DNA: TGTGCCAGCAGGCTCCAGACTAGCGGGGCGACCAATGAGCAGTTCTTC. This sequence encodes CASRLQTSGATNEQFF. This chain joins TRBV12-3 or TRBV12-4 and TRBJ2-1; 11 positions match TRBD2. CDR3 length: 16 residues. Losses at the gene ends were 6 bases for V and 6 bases for J; bases not matched to a gene: 10.

V gene TRBV6-1 combines with J gene TRBJ2-2, with 8 nucleotides matching TRBD1. Germline lookup yields CDR1 MNHNS and CDR2 SASEGT. This CDR3 comprises 15 residues. The V gene end was trimmed by 6 bases and the J gene end by 4 bases; junction bases not matched to a gene: 7. The CDR3 reads CASRPGQVTTGELFF. DNA of the CDR3: TGTGCCAGCAGGCCGGGACAGGTCACCACCGGGGAGCTGTTTTTT.

This clonotype was picked up many times. CDR3 residues: CASSYKGFARSEYNEQFF. CDR3 in DNA: TGTGCCAGCAGCTACAAGGGGTTTGCCCGGTCGGAGTACAATGAGCAGTTCTTC. This sequence joins TRBV7-2 and TRBJ2-1, with a possible D match to TRBD1 (5 bases). In germline, CDR1 is SGHTA, CDR2 FQGNSA. The CDR3 is 18 amino acids. V lost 4 bases and J 4 bases, leaving 23 bases between the germline ends. The variable domain in full, completed from reference TRBV7-2 and TRBJ2-1, reads GAGVSQSPSNKVTEKGKDVELRCDPISGHTALYWYRQSLGQGLEFLIYFQGNSAPDKSGLPSDRFSAERTGGSVSTLTIQRTQQEDSAVYLCASSYKGFARSEYNEQFFGPGTRLTVL.

The table lists this clonotype with many counts. The rearrangement links TRBV28 to TRBJ2-7; D remains ambiguous. The CDR3 spans 15 residues. Per germline, CDR1 MDHEN and CDR2 SYDVKM. The V end lost 1 base, the J end lost 0 bases, and 10 bases lay between the germline ends. In nucleotides, the CDR3 is TGTGCCAGCAGTTTATTCCCGGCCAGCTCCTACGAGCAGTACTTC. This gives the protein CASSLFPASSYEQYF.

This clonotype was found many times. This chain links TRBV12-3 or TRBV12-4 with TRBJ2-2; D gene ambiguous. The CDR3 sequence is 14 residues long. V was shortened by 6 bases and J by 0 bases, with 8 bases between the two germline ends. The CDR3 bases are TGTGCCAGCAGGGGTGGATCGAACACCGGGGAGCTGTTTTTT. Amino acid sequence: CASRGGSNTGELFF.

This clonotype has a count of ten or more. The rearrangement uses TRBV12-3 or TRBV12-4 and TRBJ2-1, with no clear D. The CDR3 extends over 11 amino acids. Trimming cost V 7 bases and J 4 bases, with 5 bases left between them. CDR3 region: CASIRYNEQFF. CDR3 in DNA: TGTGCCAGCATTCGGTACAATGAGCAGTTCTTC.

This clonotype has a count of ten or more. The chain is built from TRBV3-1 and TRBJ2-7, with TRBD2 as a possible D gene (6 bases). The germline V gene has CDR1 LGHDT and CDR2 YNNKEL (reference sequence). The CDR3 length is 13 residues. V lost 1 base and J 6 bases, leaving 10 bases between the germline ends. CDR3 coding DNA: TGTGCCAGCAGCCAAGGGAGGGGCGGCGAGCAGTACTTC. Protein product: CASSQGRGGEQYF.

This clonotype was detected only a few times. V is TRBV20-1 and J is TRBJ2-2; 7 bases map to TRBD2. J gave up 7 bases and V 3 bases, and 8 bases lay outside the gene matches. Germline V gene sequence: CDR1 DFQATT, CDR2 SNEGSKA (reference sequence). The CDR3 totals 14 residues. This chain's CDR3 is CSARGGERGGELFF. The DNA of the CDR3 is TGCAGTGCTAGGGGGGGGGAACGTGGCGGGGAGCTGTTTTTT.

Regarding this clonotype: Possible read error: a much larger clone is one base away. This chain connects TRBV5-1 to TRBJ1-2; D is undetermined. Per germline, CDR1 SGHRS and CDR2 YFSETQ. The CDR3 spans 13 residues. The CDR3 protein is CASNSEGSYGYPF. In DNA form, the CDR3 reads TGCGCCAGCAACTCCGAGGGATCCTATGGCTACCCCTTC.

This clonotype has a count of ten or more. The chain employs TRBV12-3 or TRBV12-4 and TRBJ1-4, with unresolved D. The CDR3 loop spans 13 amino acids. Deletions cut 6 bases from V and 8 bases from J, with 13 bases between. The CDR3 spells CASRSRRREKLFF. In DNA, the CDR3 is TGTGCCAGCAGATCTCGACGGCGAGAAAAACTGTTTTTT.